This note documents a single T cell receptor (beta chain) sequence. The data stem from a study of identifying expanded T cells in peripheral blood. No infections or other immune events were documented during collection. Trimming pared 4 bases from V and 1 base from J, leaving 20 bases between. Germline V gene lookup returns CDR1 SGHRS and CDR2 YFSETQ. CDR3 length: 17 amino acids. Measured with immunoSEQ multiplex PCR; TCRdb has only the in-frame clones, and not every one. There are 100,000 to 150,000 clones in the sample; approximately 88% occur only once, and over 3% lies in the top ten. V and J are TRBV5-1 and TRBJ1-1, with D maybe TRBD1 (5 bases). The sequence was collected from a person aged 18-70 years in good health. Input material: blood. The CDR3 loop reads CASSPTQGRGPNTEAFF. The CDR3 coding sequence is TGCGCCAGCAGCCCTACCCAGGGTCGGGGACCGAACACTGAAGCTTTCTTT.